What follows are 31 T cell receptor beta chains derived from one specimen sequenced in a study of blood T cell repertoires in COVID-19. Some clones are missing from TCRdb's copy, which holds only in-frame ones; the method was immunoSEQ multiplex PCR. This table holds approximately 200,000 clones, roughly 84% found once. The sequencing input was PBMCs or T cells enriched from blood (not recorded which). The receptor source for this set is a man aged 25 to 40 in a cohort exposed to, infected with or recovered from COVID-19 (not recorded which).

This sequence joins TRBV20-1 and TRBJ1-5, with TRBD1 as a possible D gene (6 bases). This CDR3 comprises 13 residues. V lost 3 bases, J lost 1 base, and 7 bases lay in between. From germline, CDR1 is DFQATT and CDR2 SNEGSKA (reference sequence). DNA of the CDR3: TGCAGTGCTAGTACAGGGAGCAATCAGCCCCAGCATTTT. It codes for CSASTGSNQPQHF.

The genes are TRBV10-2 and TRBJ1-2; TRBD1 agrees at 8 bases. The CDR3 is made up of 15 amino acids. Germline V gene sequence: CDR1 WSHSY, CDR2 SAAADI. J gave up 3 bases and V 6 bases, and 9 bases lay outside the gene matches. The CDR3 region has the DNA TGCGCCAGCAGACGTACCCCAGGGGGCTACTATGGCTACACCTTC. This encodes CASRRTPGGYYGYTF.

The chain has TRBV6-2 or TRBV6-3 and TRBJ1-5, with D possibly matching TRBD1 (6 bases). The CDR3 spans 17 residues. The germline V and J ends were trimmed by 6 bases and 0 bases, with 18 bases remaining between them. Germline CDR1 reads MNHEY; CDR2 reads SVGEGT. CDR3 sequence: CASSPSTGLYSNQPQHF. In DNA, the CDR3 is TGTGCCAGCAGCCCCTCGACAGGCCTGTATAGCAATCAGCCCCAGCATTTT.

This sequence joins TRBV7-2 and TRBJ2-1, with 9 bases lining up with TRBD1. The CDR3 is 16 amino acids. V was pared by 3 bases and J by 6 bases, with 9 bases of the junction left unmatched. In germline, CDR1 is SGHTA, CDR2 FQGNSA. CDR3 in amino acids: CASSFSGTGPINEQFF. CDR3 DNA sequence: TGTGCCAGCAGCTTCTCCGGGACAGGGCCCATCAATGAGCAGTTCTTC.

This clone was recorded once. The CDR3 bases are TGTGCCAGCAGCCGCGACGGGGTCGCCAATCAGCCCCAGCATTTT. This gives the protein CASSRDGVANQPQHF. This chain uses TRBV7-2 with TRBJ1-5; D remains ambiguous. The CDR3 sequence is 15 residues long. V was trimmed by 5 bases and J by 3 bases, leaving 14 bases between them. CDR1 and CDR2 (germline): SGHTA, FQGNSA.

The J gene is TRBJ2-7, the V gene TRBV21-1; the table's D call TRBD1 went unverified against the DNA. TRBV21-1 is assigned pseudogene status. This CDR3 comprises 15 residues. The CDR3 DNA follows: TGTGCCAGCAGTGGCCTGGGACAGGGGGCTAACGAGCAGTACTTC. Translation gives CASSGLGQGANEQYF.

The V and J genes are TRBV9 and TRBJ2-2; 7 nucleotides agree with TRBD2. V lost 3 bases to trimming and J lost 4 bases; unmatched junction nucleotides: 6. The germline CDR1 and CDR2 sequences are SGDLS and YYNGEE. The CDR3 loop spans 15 amino acids. CDR3 in amino acids: CASSARASGTGELFF. The CDR3 bases are TGTGCCAGCAGCGCGAGGGCTAGCGGCACCGGGGAGCTGTTTTTT.

Here the CDR3 DNA reads TGTGCCAGCAGCCTCCATAGCGGGATAACCTGGGACAATGAGCAGTTCTTC. Translating it yields CASSLHSGITWDNEQFF. The chain employs TRBV7-8 and TRBJ2-1; 8 nucleotides align to TRBD2. The junction had 14 bases not matched to a gene; V was cut back by 5 bases and J by 5 bases. The CDR3 contains 17 residues. Per the germline V gene, CDR1 is SGHVS and CDR2 is FQNEAQ. Together with reference TRBV7-8 and TRBJ2-1, the CDR3 gives the full variable domain: GAGVSQSPRYKVAKRGQDVALRCDPISGHVSLFWYQQALGQGPEFLTYFQNEAQLDKSGLPSDRFFAERPEGSVSTLKIQRTQQEDSAVYLCASSLHSGITWDNEQFFGPGTRLTVL.

This chain links TRBV19 with TRBJ1-4; D is unclear. This CDR3 contains 17 residues. V was clipped by 7 bases and J by 3 bases, with 21 bases between them. Germline V gene lookup returns CDR1 LNHDA and CDR2 SQIVND (reference sequence). CDR3 nucleotides: TGTGCCAGTACGTTCCTTCCGGGAGCCGCATCTAATGAAAAACTGTTTTTT. Translation gives CASTFLPGAASNEKLFF.

V gene TRBV9 combines with J gene TRBJ2-7; a possible D gene is TRBD2 (6 bases). CDR3 size: 17 residues. V lost 0 bases and J 3 bases, leaving 19 bases between the germline ends. Germline V gene data show CDR1 as SGDLS and CDR2 as YYNGEE. Here the CDR3 DNA reads TGTGCCAGCAGCGTAGGCGTGGGGTTAGGGCGGGACTACGAGCAGTACTTC. Protein: CASSVGVGLGRDYEQYF.

The CDR3 DNA follows: TGTGCCAGCAGCCACGGCGGGACTAACAATGAGCAGTTCTTC. Translation: CASSHGGTNNEQFF. The chain employs TRBV4-2 and TRBJ2-1, with TRBD2 matching 7 bases. The CDR3 runs to 14 residues. Germline lookup yields CDR1 LGHNA and CDR2 YNFKEQ. V lost 3 bases and J lost 5; bases outside the gene matches: 4.

J is TRBJ1-5 and V is TRBV9; 7 bases are a match to TRBD1. Unmatched junction bases numbered 8, after V lost 4 bases and J lost 4 bases. This CDR3 is built from 15 residues. Germline V gives CDR1 SGDLS, CDR2 YYNGEE. CDR3 loop: CASSSSDRSNQPQHF. In DNA, the CDR3 is TGTGCCAGCAGCTCATCGGACAGGAGTAATCAGCCCCAGCATTTT.

The chain couples TRBV24-1 to TRBJ2-5; TRBD2 agrees at 10 bases. Trimming at V came to 4 bases and at J to 3 bases, leaving 7 bases not matched to a gene. Germline CDR1 and CDR2: KGHDR and SFDVKD. The CDR3 runs 16 residues. CDR3 loop: CATSEASGRVEETQYF. CDR3 sequence (DNA): TGTGCCACCAGTGAGGCTAGCGGGAGAGTCGAAGAGACCCAGTACTTC.

This clone was observed a few times. The chain combines TRBV7-9 with TRBJ2-6; D is unclear. The V end lost 6 bases, the J end lost 1 base, and 7 bases lay between the germline ends. The CDR3 extends over 14 amino acids. The V gene's germline CDR1 is SEHNR and CDR2 FQNEAQ (reference sequence). CDR3: CASRTVSGANVLTF. The CDR3 DNA sequence: TGTGCCAGCAGAACAGTTTCTGGGGCCAACGTCCTGACTTTC.

The chain is built from TRBV2 and TRBJ2-6; 8 nucleotides match TRBD1. The germline gives CDR1 SNHLY, CDR2 FYNNEI. The J segment lost 4 bases and the V segment lost 3 bases, leaving 2 bases of the junction unmatched. The CDR3 runs 15 residues. The CDR3 DNA follows: TGTGCCAGCAGTGACAGGACAGGGGGGGCCAACGTCCTGACTTTC. Amino acid sequence: CASSDRTGGANVLTF.

This chain connects TRBV5-1 to TRBJ2-7; no definite D call. This CDR3 contains 14 residues. Germline CDR1 is SGHRS and CDR2 is YFSETQ. V lost 4 bases and J lost 0, with 11 bases in between. This chain's CDR3 is CASSPDSISYEQYF. In DNA form, the CDR3 reads TGCGCCAGCAGCCCCGATAGCATCTCCTACGAGCAGTACTTC.

CDR3 in DNA: TGTGCCAGTACCCCAGGATTCGGGACAGCCCAAGAGACCCAGTACTTC. Protein product: CASTPGFGTAQETQYF. The rearrangement links TRBV19 to TRBJ2-5, with TRBD1 matching 7 bases. With V trimmed by 7 bases and J by 1 base, 12 bases remained unmatched. The CDR3 totals 16 residues. CDR1 LNHDA and CDR2 SQIVND come from the germline V gene (reference sequence).

This rearrangement joins TRBV6-5 to TRBJ1-1, with D unresolved. The CDR3 is made up of 13 amino acids. V shed 2 bases and J shed 2 bases, with 6 bases lying between them. The germline V gene encodes CDR1 MNHEY and CDR2 SVGAGI. The CDR3 here is CASSYQYNTEAFF. The DNA of the CDR3 is TGTGCCAGCAGTTACCAGTATAACACTGAAGCTTTCTTT.

The gene calls are TRBV28 and TRBJ1-4; no definite D call. V was clipped by 3 bases and J by 3 bases, with 23 bases between them. There are 19 residues in the CDR3. CDR1 is MDHEN and CDR2 is SYDVKM in the germline V gene. The CDR3 here is CASSFPDAGETTSNEKLFF. The DNA of the CDR3 is TGTGCCAGCAGTTTCCCCGACGCCGGGGAAACGACGTCTAATGAAAAACTGTTTTTT.

The chain links TRBV4-3 to TRBJ2-7; possibly TRBD2 for D (6 bases). CDR1 and CDR2 (germline): LGHNA, YSLEER. This CDR3 has 15 amino acids. Trimming took off 1 base at V and 2 bases at J, with 12 bases between the two ends. For the CDR3, the DNA is TGCGCCAGCAGCCAAGCGCCTAGCGTTGCCTACGAGCAGTACTTC. Translating gives CASSQAPSVAYEQYF.

The chain joins TRBV28 to TRBJ1-4; perhaps TRBD1 as D (5 bases). The CDR3 consists of 15 residues. V was pared by 5 bases and J by 3 bases, with 13 bases between. Germline CDR1 reads MDHEN; CDR2 reads SYDVKM. The CDR3 here is CASSDGTSPNEKLFF. The CDR3 DNA follows: TGTGCCAGCAGTGACGGGACTTCACCTAATGAAAAACTGTTTTTT.

The table lists this clone with a count of one. The chain joins TRBV2 to TRBJ1-1; TRBD1 matches at 11 bases. The CDR3 is made up of 24 amino acids. Unmatched junction bases numbered 30, after V lost 2 bases and J lost 4 bases. The germline V gene encodes CDR1 SNHLY and CDR2 FYNNEI. CDR3 in amino acids: CASSEIIYRSTGTGGRDGGTEAFF. CDR3 nucleotide sequence: TGTGCCAGCAGTGAAATAATTTATCGGTCAACCGGGACAGGGGGTCGAGATGGAGGCACTGAAGCTTTCTTT.

This clone was seen only once. The chain uses TRBV18 and TRBJ2-1; TRBD1 might be the D (6 bases). The CDR3 consists of 14 residues. Looked up from germline, CDR1 is KGHSH and CDR2 is LQKENI. Trimming stripped 3 bases from V and 9 bases from J, with 15 bases between. In nucleotides, the CDR3 is TGTGCCAGCTCACCCCTGCCAGGGGATAGTGAGCAGTTCTTC. Its translation: CASSPLPGDSEQFF.

The J gene is TRBJ2-2, the V gene TRBV7-2; D unresolved. This CDR3 has 16 residues. The germline V and J ends were trimmed by 2 bases and 0 bases, with 10 bases remaining between them. From germline, CDR1 is SGHTA and CDR2 FQGNSA. CDR3 nucleotides: TGTGCCAGCAGCTTATTACGCAGTTCGAACACCGGGGAGCTGTTTTTT. It yields the protein CASSLLRSSNTGELFF.

The chain joins TRBV3-1 (or the pseudogene TRBV3-2) to TRBJ1-1; 9 bases match TRBD1. V lost 4 bases, J lost 8 bases, and 8 bases stayed unmatched. The CDR3 contains 14 residues. The germline CDR1 and CDR2 sequences are LGHDT and YNNKEL (reference sequence). The CDR3 DNA is TGTGCCAGCAGCCCCCGGACAGGGGACATCGAAGCTTTCTTT. This translates into CASSPRTGDIEAFF.

The gene calls are TRBV5-1 and TRBJ2-7; maybe TRBD2 (6 bases). This CDR3 is 17 amino acids long. Trimming took off 3 bases at V and 3 bases at J, with 22 bases between the two ends. CDR1 and CDR2 (germline): SGHRS, YFSETQ. The CDR3 DNA reads TGCGCCAGCAGCTCCCTTCCAGGGTTGGAGGGGCTCTACGAGCAGTACTTC. Its protein is CASSSLPGLEGLYEQYF.

V is TRBV3-1 (or the pseudogene TRBV3-2) and J is TRBJ1-1; D possibly corresponds to TRBD1 (6 bases). CDR1 is LGHDT, CDR2 YNNKEL, per germline (reference sequence). The length of the CDR3 is 17 residues. V was trimmed by 0 bases and J by 0 bases, leaving 14 bases between them. CDR3 in DNA: TGTGCCAGCAGCCAAGATCGTGGCAGGGGCCTGAACACTGAAGCTTTCTTT. Residues: CASSQDRGRGLNTEAFF.

This sequence joins TRBV9 and TRBJ1-2; D remains unclear. The CDR3 contains 15 residues. V lost 0 bases and J 0 bases, leaving 9 bases between the germline ends. The germline CDR1 and CDR2 sequences are SGDLS and YYNGEE. CDR3 bases: TGTGCCAGCAGCGTAGGGGCTCCATCTAACTATGGCTACACCTTC. This sequence encodes CASSVGAPSNYGYTF.

The genes are TRBV27 and TRBJ1-6, with D possibly being TRBD1 (6 bases). V gave up 6 bases and J gave up 7 bases, with 16 bases separating them. CDR1 MNHEY and CDR2 SMNVEV come from the germline V gene (reference sequence). This CDR3 has 15 amino acids. The CDR3, as DNA: TGTGCCAGCAGATACTTAGGACAGTTGAATTCACCCCTCCACTTT. It encodes CASRYLGQLNSPLHF.

The genes are TRBV15 and TRBJ1-2; D not resolved. The germline CDR1 and CDR2 sequences are LNHNV and YYDKDF (reference sequence). This CDR3 comprises 17 residues. V dropped 4 bases and J dropped 6 bases, with 24 bases sitting between them. DNA of the CDR3: TGTGCCACCAGCAAAGAGATGGCCCCTCTAACGGAGAATGGCTACACCTTC. Amino acid sequence: CATSKEMAPLTENGYTF.

V and J are TRBV6-5 and TRBJ1-1; TRBD1 matches at 9 bases. V shed 2 bases and J 3 bases; nucleotides not matched to a gene: 4. The V gene's germline CDR1 is MNHEY and CDR2 SVGAGI. The CDR3 runs 15 residues. The CDR3 protein is CASSYTGQGYTEAFF. Here the CDR3 DNA reads TGTGCCAGCAGTTACACGGGACAGGGCTACACTGAAGCTTTCTTT.